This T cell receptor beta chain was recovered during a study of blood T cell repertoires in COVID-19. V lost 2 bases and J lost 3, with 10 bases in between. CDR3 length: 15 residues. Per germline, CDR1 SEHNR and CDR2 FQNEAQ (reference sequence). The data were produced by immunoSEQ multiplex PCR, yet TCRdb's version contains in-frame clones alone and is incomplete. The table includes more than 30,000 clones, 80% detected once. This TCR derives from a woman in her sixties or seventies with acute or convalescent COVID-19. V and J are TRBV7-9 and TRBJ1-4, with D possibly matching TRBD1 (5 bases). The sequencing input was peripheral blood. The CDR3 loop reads CASSLRQGSNEKLFF. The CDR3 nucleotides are TGTGCCAGCAGCTTAAGGCAGGGCTCTAATGAAAAACTGTTTTTT.